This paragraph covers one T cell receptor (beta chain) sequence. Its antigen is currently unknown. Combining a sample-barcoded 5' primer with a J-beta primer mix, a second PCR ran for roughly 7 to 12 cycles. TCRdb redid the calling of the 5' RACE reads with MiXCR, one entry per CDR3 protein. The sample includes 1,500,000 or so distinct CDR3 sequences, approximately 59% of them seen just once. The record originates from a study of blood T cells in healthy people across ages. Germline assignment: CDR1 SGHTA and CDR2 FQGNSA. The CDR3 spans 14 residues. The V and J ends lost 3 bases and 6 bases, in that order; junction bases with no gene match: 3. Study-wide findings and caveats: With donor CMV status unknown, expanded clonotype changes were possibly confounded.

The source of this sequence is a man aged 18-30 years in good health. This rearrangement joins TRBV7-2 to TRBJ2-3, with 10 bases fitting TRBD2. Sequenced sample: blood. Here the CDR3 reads CASSFASGSDTQYF. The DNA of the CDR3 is TGTGCCAGCAGCTTCGCTAGCGGGAGCGATACGCAGTATTTT.